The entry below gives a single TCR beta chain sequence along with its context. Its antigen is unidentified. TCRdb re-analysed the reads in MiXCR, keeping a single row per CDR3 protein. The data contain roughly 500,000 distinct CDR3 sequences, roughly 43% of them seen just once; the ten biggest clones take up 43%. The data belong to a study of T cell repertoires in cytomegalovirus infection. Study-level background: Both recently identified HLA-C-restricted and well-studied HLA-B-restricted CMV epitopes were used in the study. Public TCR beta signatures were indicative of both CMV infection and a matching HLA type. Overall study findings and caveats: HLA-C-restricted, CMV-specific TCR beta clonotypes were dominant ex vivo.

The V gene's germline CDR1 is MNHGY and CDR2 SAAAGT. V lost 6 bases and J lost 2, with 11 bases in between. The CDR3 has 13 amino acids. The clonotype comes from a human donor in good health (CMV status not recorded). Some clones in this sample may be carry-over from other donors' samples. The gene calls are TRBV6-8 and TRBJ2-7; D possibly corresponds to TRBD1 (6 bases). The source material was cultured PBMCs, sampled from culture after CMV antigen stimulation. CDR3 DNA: TGTGCCAGCAGACCTGACAGGACCTACGAGCAGTACTTC. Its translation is CASRPDRTYEQYF.